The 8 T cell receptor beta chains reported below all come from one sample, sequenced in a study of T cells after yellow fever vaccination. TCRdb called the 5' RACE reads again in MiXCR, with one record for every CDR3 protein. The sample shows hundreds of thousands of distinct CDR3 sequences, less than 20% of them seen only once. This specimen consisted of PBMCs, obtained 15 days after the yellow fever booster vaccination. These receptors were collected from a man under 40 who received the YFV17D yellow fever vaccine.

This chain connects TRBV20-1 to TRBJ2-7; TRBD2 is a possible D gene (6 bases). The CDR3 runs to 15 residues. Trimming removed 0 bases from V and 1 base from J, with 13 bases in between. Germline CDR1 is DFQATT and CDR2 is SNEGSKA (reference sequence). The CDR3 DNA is TGCAGTGCTAGAGATCCGGGAGTCAGTTCCTACGAGCAGTACTTC. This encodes CSARDPGVSSYEQYF.

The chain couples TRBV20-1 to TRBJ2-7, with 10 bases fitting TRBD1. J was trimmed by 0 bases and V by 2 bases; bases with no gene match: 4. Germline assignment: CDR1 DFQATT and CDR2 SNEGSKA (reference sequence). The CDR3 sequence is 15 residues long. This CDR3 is CSARTGQGDSYEQYF. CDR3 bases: TGCAGTGCTAGAACTGGACAGGGGGACTCCTACGAGCAGTACTTC.

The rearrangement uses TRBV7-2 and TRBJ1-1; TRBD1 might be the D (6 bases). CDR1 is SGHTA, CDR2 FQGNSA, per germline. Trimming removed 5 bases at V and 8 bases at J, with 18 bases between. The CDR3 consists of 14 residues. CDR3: CASSIQPGGTEAFF. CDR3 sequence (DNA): TGTGCCAGCAGCATACAACCGGGCGGGACAGAAGCTTTCTTT.

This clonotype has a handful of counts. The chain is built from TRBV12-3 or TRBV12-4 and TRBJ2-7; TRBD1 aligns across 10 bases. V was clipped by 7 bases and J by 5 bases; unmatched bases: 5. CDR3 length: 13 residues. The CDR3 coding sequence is TGTGCCAGCACGGGACAGGGGAGCCACGAGCAGTACTTC. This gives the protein CASTGQGSHEQYF.

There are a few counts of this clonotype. This CDR3 is CASSPRFGQGPDTQYF. CDR3 DNA sequence: TGTGCCAGCAGCCCCCGGTTCGGACAGGGTCCAGATACGCAGTATTTT. The V and J genes are TRBV7-9 and TRBJ2-3; TRBD1 matches 8 bases. The CDR3 contains 16 residues. The V gene end was trimmed by 5 bases and the J gene end by 4 bases; junction bases not matched to a gene: 11. Germline assignment: CDR1 SEHNR and CDR2 FQNEAQ (reference sequence).

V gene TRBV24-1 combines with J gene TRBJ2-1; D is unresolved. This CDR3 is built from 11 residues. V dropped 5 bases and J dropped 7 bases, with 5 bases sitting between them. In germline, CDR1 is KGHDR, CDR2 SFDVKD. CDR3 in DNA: TGTGCCACCAGTGTATTTAATGAGCAGTTCTTC. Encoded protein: CATSVFNEQFF.

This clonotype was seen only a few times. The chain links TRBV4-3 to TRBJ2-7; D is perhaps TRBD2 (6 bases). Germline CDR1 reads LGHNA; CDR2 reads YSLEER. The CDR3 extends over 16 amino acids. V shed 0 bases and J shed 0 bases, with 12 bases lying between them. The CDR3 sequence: CASSQEEGPTSYEQYF. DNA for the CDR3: TGCGCCAGCAGCCAAGAGGAGGGTCCGACCTCCTACGAGCAGTACTTC.

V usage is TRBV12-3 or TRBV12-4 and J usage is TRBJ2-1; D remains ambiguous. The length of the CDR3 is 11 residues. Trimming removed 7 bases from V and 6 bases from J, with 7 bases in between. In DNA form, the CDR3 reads TGTGCCAGCACTTCCGCCAATGAGCAGTTCTTC. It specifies CASTSANEQFF.